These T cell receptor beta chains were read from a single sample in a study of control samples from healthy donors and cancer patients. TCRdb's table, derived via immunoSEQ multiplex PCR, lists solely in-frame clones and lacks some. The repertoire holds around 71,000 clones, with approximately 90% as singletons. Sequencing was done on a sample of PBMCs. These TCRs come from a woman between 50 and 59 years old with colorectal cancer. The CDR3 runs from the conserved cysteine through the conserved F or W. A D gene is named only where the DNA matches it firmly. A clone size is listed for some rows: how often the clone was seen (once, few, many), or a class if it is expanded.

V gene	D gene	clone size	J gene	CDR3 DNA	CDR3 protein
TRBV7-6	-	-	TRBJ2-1	TGTGCCAGCAGCTTAAGGCTTCTCCCGGGGATCAATGAGCAGTTCTTC	CASSLRLLPGINEQFF
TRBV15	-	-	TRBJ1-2	TGTGCCACCAGCGGGATTGGTCCCCCCAGAGGCTACACCTTC	CATSGIGPPRGYTF
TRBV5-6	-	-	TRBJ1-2	TGTGCCAGCAGCTTAAGTAGATCTAATGGCTACACCTTC	CASSLSRSNGYTF
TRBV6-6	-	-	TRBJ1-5	TGTGCCAGCAGTTACTCCGACACTCAGCCCCAGCATTTT	CASSYSDTQPQHF
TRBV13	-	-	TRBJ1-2	TGTGCCAGCAGCTTAGATGCCGGGGGACAAGAAGACTACACCTTC	CASSLDAGGQEDYTF
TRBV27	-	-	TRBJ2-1	TGTGCCAGCAGTTCCCCGACTGCGGAGAGATACAATGAGCAGTTCTTC	CASSSPTAERYNEQFF
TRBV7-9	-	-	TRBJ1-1	TGTGCCAGCAGCTTAGCAGTTGGAGGGACTGAAGCTTTCTTT	CASSLAVGGTEAFF
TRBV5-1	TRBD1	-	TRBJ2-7	TGCGCCAGCAGCACTTCGGGACAGGGCTACGAGCAGTACTTC	CASSTSGQGYEQYF
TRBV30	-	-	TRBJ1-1	TGTGCCTGGAGCTCCTTTTTTAGACGGGCAGGCACTGAAGCTTTCTTT	CAWSSFFRRAGTEAFF
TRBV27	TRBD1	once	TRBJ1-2	TGTGCCAGCAGTTTCTCAGACAGGGGGCTTGCGATCTCGCACGTCGGCTACACCTTC	CASSFSDRGLAISHVGYTF
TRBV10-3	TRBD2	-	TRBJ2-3	TGTGCCATCAGTGAATTCCAGCGGGGGGGCACAGATACGCAGTATTTT	CAISEFQRGGTDTQYF
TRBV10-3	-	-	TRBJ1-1	TGTGCCATCAGTGAGAGTCTGGGGGGGATCACTGAAGCTTTCTTT	CAISESLGGITEAFF
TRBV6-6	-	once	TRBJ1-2	TGTGCCAGCAGTAAAGGGGCCCTTAGCAAGGATGGCTACACCTTC	CASSKGALSKDGYTF
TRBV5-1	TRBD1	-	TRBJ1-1	TGCGCCAGCAGCGCAAACGTACCGGGACAGAAATTAGCTTTCTTT	CASSANVPGQKLAFF
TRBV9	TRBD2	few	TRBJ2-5	TGTGCCAGCAGCCTCATAGCGGGAGGGGGCCAAGAGACCCAGTACTTC	CASSLIAGGGQETQYF
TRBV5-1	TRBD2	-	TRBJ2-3	TGCGCCAGCAGCAAGGGACTAGCGGTGGATACGCAGTATTTT	CASSKGLAVDTQYF
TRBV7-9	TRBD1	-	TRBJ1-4	TGTGCCAGCAGCTTATCGACAGGGAGTGAAAAACTGTTTTTT	CASSLSTGSEKLFF
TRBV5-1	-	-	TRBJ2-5	TGCGCCAGCAGTCCCATGGGCCACCAAGAGACCCAGTACTTC	CASSPMGHQETQYF
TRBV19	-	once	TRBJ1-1	TGTGCCAGTAGTGTAGTACCGGGAGAGATGAACACTGAAGCTTTCTTT	CASSVVPGEMNTEAFF
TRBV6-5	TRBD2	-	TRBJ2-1	TGTGCCAGCAATCAAAGGGCGGGAGGGCTCGATGAGCAGTTCTTC	CASNQRAGGLDEQFF
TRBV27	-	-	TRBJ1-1	TGTGCCAGCAGTTTAGGGGTGGGAGGCGCTGAAGCTTTCTTT	CASSLGVGGAEAFF
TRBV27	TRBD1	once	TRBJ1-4	TGTGCCAGCAGTTTAAAAAGGACAGGGGGCGTGAATACTAATGAAAAACTGTTTTTT	CASSLKRTGGVNTNEKLFF
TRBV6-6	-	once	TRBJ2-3	TGTGCCAGCAGTCTCGGTGTTGTAGCGGAAAACACAGATACGCAGTATTTT	CASSLGVVAENTDTQYF
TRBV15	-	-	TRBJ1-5	TGTGCCACCAGCAGACTCCCCCTCGGGGGCAGCAATCAGCCCCAGCATTTT	CATSRLPLGGSNQPQHF
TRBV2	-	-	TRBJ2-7	TGTGCCAGCAGTGAATGGTCGTCTAGCTCCTACGAGCAGTACTTC	CASSEWSSSSYEQYF
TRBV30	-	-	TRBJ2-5	TGTGCCTGGAGTTCCACAGGAGATCAAGAGACCCAGTACTTC	CAWSSTGDQETQYF
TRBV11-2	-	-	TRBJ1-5	TGTGCCAGCAGCTTAATTGCGGGGTATAGCAATCAGCCCCAGCATTTT	CASSLIAGYSNQPQHF
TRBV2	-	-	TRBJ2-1	TGTGCCAGCAGTGTCCGCCTGGTCGGTGGCGAGCAGTTCTTC	CASSVRLVGGEQFF
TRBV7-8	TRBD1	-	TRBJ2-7	TGTGCCAGCAGCTGGACAGGGCGAGGAGAGCAGTACTTC	CASSWTGRGEQYF
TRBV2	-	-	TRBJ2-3	TGTGCCATCGACTCTAGGGGGGGGCGAACAGATACGCAGTATTTT	CAIDSRGGRTDTQYF
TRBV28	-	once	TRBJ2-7	TGTGCCAGCAGTTTTTTTGACGGTACCTACGAGCAGTACTTC	CASSFFDGTYEQYF
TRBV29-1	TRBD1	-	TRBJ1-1	TGCAGCGTTGAATACTCGGGACAGGGGAACACTGAAGCTTTCTTT	CSVEYSGQGNTEAFF
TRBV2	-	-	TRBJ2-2	TGTGCCAGCAGTGAATCCGGGACGGCGAACACCGGGGAGCTGTTTTTT	CASSESGTANTGELFF
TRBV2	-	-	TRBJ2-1	TGTGCCAGCAGTGACGCCGGAGGTGAGCAGTTCTTC	CASSDAGGEQFF
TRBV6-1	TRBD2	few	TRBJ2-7	TGTGCCAGCAGTGCCCTCCTAGCGGCCAGCTCCTACGAGCAGTACTTC	CASSALLAASSYEQYF
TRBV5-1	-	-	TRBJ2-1	TGCGCCAGTAGCAGCGCCACGACCCTCAATGAGCAGTTCTTC	CASSSATTLNEQFF
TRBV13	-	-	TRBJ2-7	TGTGCCAGCAGCAAGCGACTAGTGGGCGACGAGCAGTACTTC	CASSKRLVGDEQYF